This record concerns one TCR beta chain sequence. Only in-frame clones appear in the TCRdb table, and some are missing; sequencing was by immunoSEQ multiplex PCR. The sample carries about 210,000 clones, 80% recorded once. This specimen belongs to a study of blood T cell repertoires in COVID-19. Whole-study context: Researchers got acute and convalescent COVID-19 samples from the United States, Italy and Spain. PBMCs, B-cell-depleted T cells, or T cells were the source of the cDNA or gDNA that made up the material.

J lost 6 bases, V lost 4 bases, and 9 bases had no gene match. Germline V gene sequence: CDR1 LGHNA, CDR2 YSLEER. The CDR3 length is 16 residues. This rearrangement joins TRBV4-3 to TRBJ2-2; 9 nucleotides align to TRBD1. The sample was peripheral blood. The TCR sequence derives from a man aged 55 to 70 with acute or convalescent COVID-19. The CDR3: CASSLGPGQGSGELFF. The CDR3 DNA follows: TGCGCCAGCAGCCTAGGGCCGGGACAGGGATCCGGGGAGCTGTTTTTT.